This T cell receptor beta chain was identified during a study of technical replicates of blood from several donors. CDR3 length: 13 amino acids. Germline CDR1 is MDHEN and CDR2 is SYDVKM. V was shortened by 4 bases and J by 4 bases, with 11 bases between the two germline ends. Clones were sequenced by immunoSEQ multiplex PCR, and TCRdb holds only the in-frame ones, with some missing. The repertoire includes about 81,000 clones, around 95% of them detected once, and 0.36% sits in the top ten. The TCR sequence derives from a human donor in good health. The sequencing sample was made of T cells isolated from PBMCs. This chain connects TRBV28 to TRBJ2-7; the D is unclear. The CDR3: CASSSREVYEQYF. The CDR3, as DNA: TGTGCCAGCAGTTCCCGAGAGGTATACGAGCAGTACTTC.